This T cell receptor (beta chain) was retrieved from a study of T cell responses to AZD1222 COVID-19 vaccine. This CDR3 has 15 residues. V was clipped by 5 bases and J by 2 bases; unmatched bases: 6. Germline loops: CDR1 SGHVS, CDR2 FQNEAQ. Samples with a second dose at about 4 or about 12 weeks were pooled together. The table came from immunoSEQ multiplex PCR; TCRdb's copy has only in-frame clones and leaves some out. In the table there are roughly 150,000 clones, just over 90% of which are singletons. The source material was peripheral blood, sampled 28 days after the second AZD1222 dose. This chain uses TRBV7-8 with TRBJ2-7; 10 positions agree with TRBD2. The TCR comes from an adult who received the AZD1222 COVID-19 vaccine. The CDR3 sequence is CASSLLAGAPYEQYF. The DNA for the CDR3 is TGTGCCAGCAGCCTTCTAGCGGGGGCCCCCTACGAGCAGTACTTC. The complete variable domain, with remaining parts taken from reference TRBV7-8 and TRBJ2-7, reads GAGVSQSPRYKVAKRGQDVALRCDPISGHVSLFWYQQALGQGPEFLTYFQNEAQLDKSGLPSDRFFAERPEGSVSTLKIQRTQQEDSAVYLCASSLLAGAPYEQYFGPGTRLTVT.